A selection of T cell receptor beta chains follows, all from one sample in a study of OX40 agonist ivuxolimab in advanced cancers. Method: immunoSEQ multiplex PCR; TCRdb's copy keeps in-frame clones and lacks some. The table has 90,000 or so clones, roughly 87% seen once. Here the sequenced sample was CD4+ or CD8+ T cells sorted from blood, taken in a trial of the OX40 agonist ivuxolimab. Receptors originate from an adult with an advanced solid tumor such as melanoma, head and neck, liver or kidney cancer. Each CDR3 is given with its conserved first and last residue. Fields, in order: J gene, V gene, clone size, D gene, CDR3 protein, CDR3 DNA. The D gene is left open where the match is weak. Clone size is shown for a subset of rows, as once, few, many or a class of expanded clone.

>TRBJ2-2|TRBV5-1|-|-
CASSFGPTQGPELFF
TGCGCCAGCAGCTTCGGGCCTACACAGGGACCAGAGCTGTTTTTT
>TRBJ1-4|TRBV6-1|-|TRBD1
CASRTQGAGEKLFF
TGTGCCAGCAGGACACAGGGGGCTGGGGAAAAACTGTTTTTT
>TRBJ1-1|TRBV5-1|-|TRBD1
CASSLAGRGDTEAFF
TGCGCCAGCAGCTTGGCCGGCAGGGGGGACACTGAAGCTTTCTTT
>TRBJ1-3|TRBV9|once|-
CASTAGPLSGNTIYF
TGTGCCAGCACCGCCGGACCCCTCTCTGGAAACACCATATATTTT
>TRBJ1-2|TRBV27|-|-
CASIPKPGRTNYGYTF
TGTGCCAGCATACCTAAACCGGGACGGACAAACTATGGCTACACCTTC
>TRBJ1-2|TRBV11-2|-|TRBD1
CASSSTGDGYTF
TGTGCCAGCAGCTCGACAGGGGATGGCTACACCTTC
>TRBJ2-7|TRBV5-4|-|-
CASSRESRGDEQYF
TGTGCCAGCAGCCGGGAGTCGAGGGGGGATGAGCAGTACTTC
>TRBJ1-2|TRBV7-6|-|-
CASSGTDGYTF
TGTGCCAGCAGCGGGACGGATGGCTACACCTTC
>TRBJ1-5|TRBV30|-|-
CAWSANNQPQHF
TGTGCCTGGAGTGCCAATAATCAGCCCCAGCATTTT
>TRBJ2-1|TRBV30|-|-
CAWSRGQTRGDEQFF
TGTGCCTGGAGTAGGGGCCAGACGAGAGGGGATGAGCAGTTCTTC
>TRBJ1-2|TRBV7-2|-|TRBD1
CASSPVIGTVGGGYTF
TGTGCCAGCAGCCCGGTGATAGGGACAGTAGGAGGTGGCTACACCTTC
>TRBJ2-3|TRBV28|-|-
CASSPQGQDTQYF
TGTGCCAGCAGTCCGCAGGGGCAGGATACGCAGTATTTT
>TRBJ2-5|TRBV5-1|-|TRBD2
CASSSLSGTHQETQYF
TGCGCCAGCAGCTCCCTTAGCGGGACCCACCAAGAGACCCAGTACTTC
>TRBJ1-5|TRBV5-1|-|-
CASSVGTDHSNQPQHF
TGCGCCAGCAGCGTCGGGACGGATCATAGCAATCAGCCCCAGCATTTT
>TRBJ1-2|TRBV11-2|-|-
CASSLDLTYYGYTF
TGTGCCAGCAGCTTAGATCTCACCTACTATGGCTACACCTTC
>TRBJ2-5|TRBV6-5|-|TRBD2
CASSPGTSSETQYF
TGTGCCAGCAGCCCCGGGACTAGCTCGGAGACCCAGTACTTC
>TRBJ2-7|TRBV5-1|-|TRBD2
CASSLRTSGYEQYF
TGCGCCAGCAGCCTAAGGACTAGCGGCTACGAGCAGTACTTC
>TRBJ2-1|TRBV7-9|-|-
CASSFGAESSYNEQFF
TGTGCCAGCAGCTTCGGCGCGGAAAGCTCCTACAATGAGCAGTTCTTC
>TRBJ2-7|TRBV5-6|-|-
CASSISVSYEQYF
TGTGCCAGCAGCATATCTGTGTCCTACGAGCAGTACTTC
>TRBJ1-4|TRBV28|-|-
CASSLLAGANEKLFF
TGTGCCAGCAGTTTATTGGCGGGAGCGAATGAAAAACTGTTTTTT
>TRBJ1-1|TRBV11-2|-|TRBD1
CASSLGGGPRRAEAFF
TGTGCCAGCAGCTTAGGAGGGGGCCCCCGCAGGGCTGAAGCTTTCTTT
>TRBJ2-3|TRBV9|-|-
CASSEEKGAYTDTQYF
TGTGCCAGCAGCGAAGAAAAAGGGGCGTATACAGATACGCAGTATTTT
>TRBJ2-2|TRBV19|-|TRBD2
CASSRQRESPPGELFF
TGTGCCAGTAGTCGACAGCGGGAGTCCCCTCCCGGGGAGCTGTTTTTT
>TRBJ1-4|TRBV2|few|TRBD1
CASSADRGQEKLFF
TGTGCCAGCAGTGCTGACAGGGGGCAAGAAAAACTGTTTTTT
>TRBJ1-5|TRBV30|-|-
CAWSVQGIQPQHF
TGTGCCTGGAGTGTACAAGGAATTCAGCCCCAGCATTTT
>TRBJ2-5|TRBV19|-|-
CASSILSGQETQYF
TGTGCCAGTAGTATTCTGAGCGGCCAAGAGACCCAGTACTTC
>TRBJ2-7|TRBV6-1|-|TRBD1
CASTPTGQGTHEQYF
TGTGCCAGCACCCCCACGGGACAGGGAACCCACGAGCAGTACTTC
>TRBJ1-3|TRBV6-5|-|-
CASSYGSSGNTIYF
TGTGCCAGCAGTTACGGGAGCTCTGGAAACACCATATATTTT
>TRBJ1-1|TRBV28|-|-
CASSSPPGSTEAFF
TGTGCCAGCAGTTCCCCCCCAGGGTCTACTGAAGCTTTCTTT